This is a list of T cell receptor beta chains from one sample in a study of cytomegalovirus exposure and HLA in healthy donors. Assay used: immunoSEQ multiplex PCR; TCRdb lists only in-frame clones, some missing. The repertoire holds about 200,000 clones, less than 80% seen once, with under 4.5% in the top ten. The sequencing input was PBMCs. These receptors were taken from a woman aged 30 to 39 in good health and CMV-seropositive. Both conserved end residues are trimmed from each CDR3. Fields, in order: V gene, CDR3 protein.

V: TRBV18
CDR3: ASSPERTGTEAF

V: TRBV18
CDR3: ASSPLGQAAGYT

V: TRBV27
CDR3: ASSPRGLAGRAF

V: TRBV11-3
CDR3: ASSARLAGFTDTQY

V: TRBV4-2
CDR3: ASSQGGAGPPYNEQF

V: TRBV5-1
CDR3: ASSLSTDRGANYGYT

V: TRBV5-1
CDR3: ASSFTGGASRSREDTQY

V: TRBV11-3
CDR3: ASSLGLAGVETQY

V: TRBV7-2
CDR3: ASSLVEDYGYT

V: TRBV5-1
CDR3: ASSFSSTNYGYT

V: TRBV19
CDR3: ASSALAGSTDTQY

V: TRBV27
CDR3: ASSQLAGGLETQY

V: TRBV6-6
CDR3: ASSYPGGLDEQY

V: TRBV10-3
CDR3: AISSGTGGFYEQY

V: TRBV27
CDR3: ASSPQGANQPQH

V: TRBV10-3
CDR3: AIRPDGQGGGQF

V: TRBV7-2
CDR3: ASSLIVGGSYEQY

V: TRBV29-1
CDR3: SVDLRESSYNEQF

V: TRBV5-1
CDR3: ASSQAPTVRSGANVLT

V: TRBV14
CDR3: ASSLRDTNTEAF

V: TRBV5-5
CDR3: ASNFLGQGRTGELF

V: TRBV30
CDR3: AWSVMGTSPVSQF